These 30 T cell receptor beta chains originate from one sample sequenced in a study of T cell repertoires in cytomegalovirus infection. No antigen has been assigned to these receptors. TCRdb re-called the reads with MiXCR, one entry per CDR3 protein. This table has hundreds of thousands of distinct CDR3 sequences, 31% appearing once. The sample here was cultured CD8+ T cells from PBMCs, taken from culture after CMV antigen stimulation. The receptors here all came from a human donor in good health (CMV status not recorded). Some clones in this sample may be carry-over from other donors' samples.

This clonotype was seen a single time. This sequence joins TRBV4-1 and TRBJ1-1, with a weak D call TRBD1 (5 bases). The CDR3 spans 13 residues. The V and J ends lost 4 bases and 2 bases respectively, with 8 bases between them. Germline V gene sequence: CDR1 MGHRA, CDR2 YSYEKL. The CDR3 sequence is CASSRGDNTEAFF. The CDR3 DNA sequence: TGCGCCAGCAGCCGGGGGGACAACACTGAAGCTTTCTTT.

In regard to this clonotype: This sequence may be a read error, since a much larger clone differs from it by one base. This chain uses TRBV27 with TRBJ2-1; no reliable D call. Germline V gives CDR1 MNHEY, CDR2 SMNVEV (reference sequence). V lost 0 bases and J 5 bases, leaving 14 bases between the germline ends. This CDR3 contains 16 residues. The DNA for the CDR3 is TGTGCCAGCAGTTTATCCTCCGGAATTCCCCACAATGAGCAGTTCTTC. The encoded protein is CASSLSSGIPHNEQFF.

V and J are TRBV19 and TRBJ2-5; tentative D call: TRBD1 (5 bases). The germline V gene encodes CDR1 LNHDA and CDR2 SQIVND (reference sequence). V gave up 6 bases and J gave up 2 bases, with 10 bases separating them. This CDR3 is 13 amino acids long. CDR3: CASSQDRQETQYF. DNA for the CDR3: TGTGCCAGTAGCCAAGACAGACAAGAGACCCAGTACTTC.

The rearrangement joins TRBV27 to TRBJ1-3; the D is unclear. V lost 5 bases and J 2 bases, leaving 13 bases between the germline ends. The CDR3 is 15 amino acids. Germline V gene data show CDR1 as MNHEY and CDR2 as SMNVEV (reference sequence). The CDR3 loop reads CASSALDNPGNTIYF. CDR3 bases: TGTGCCAGCAGTGCCCTAGATAATCCTGGAAACACCATATATTTT.

The V gene is TRBV13, the J gene TRBJ1-1; D not resolved. The germline gives CDR1 PRHDT, CDR2 FYEKMQ (reference sequence). The V and J ends lost 0 bases and 5 bases respectively, with 10 bases between them. CDR3 length equals 14 residues. CDR3 in amino acids: CASSLGTGETEAFF. CDR3 DNA sequence: TGTGCCAGCAGCTTAGGGACGGGAGAAACTGAAGCTTTCTTT.

The V gene is TRBV6-5, the J gene TRBJ1-2, with D perhaps matching TRBD1 (6 bases). The CDR3 covers 13 residues. Trimming took 0 bases from V and 6 from J, leaving 8 bases between them. From germline, CDR1 is MNHEY and CDR2 SVGAGI. Here the CDR3 DNA reads TGTGCCAGCAGTTACTCGGGGACAAATGGCTACACCTTC. Its translation: CASSYSGTNGYTF.

The V gene is TRBV6-5, the J gene TRBJ2-7; D could derive from TRBD1 or TRBD2 (5 bases each). Trimming removed 5 bases from V and 3 bases from J, with 11 bases in between. The CDR3 spans 13 residues. The germline gives CDR1 MNHEY, CDR2 SVGAGI. CDR3 nucleotides: TGTGCCAGCAGTCCGGGACCTCACTACGAGCAGTACTTC. The encoded protein is CASSPGPHYEQYF.

This clonotype was found a few times. The rearrangement links TRBV7-9 to TRBJ2-1, with TRBD2 identical over 7 bases. Germline loops: CDR1 SEHNR, CDR2 FQNEAQ (reference sequence). This CDR3 has 18 residues. V gave up 1 base and J gave up 10 bases; unmatched junction bases: 19. In nucleotides, the CDR3 is TGTGCCAGCAGCTTAGGGGTCAGCGGGACTATCCGCCCCCAGGAGCAGTTCTTC. Protein: CASSLGVSGTIRPQEQFF. Based on the CDR3 plus reference TRBV7-9 and TRBJ2-1, the full variable domain is DTGVSQNPRHKITKRGQNVTFRCDPISEHNRLYWYRQTLGQGPEFLTYFQNEAQLEKSRLLSDRFSAERPKGSFSTLEIQRTEQGDSAMYLCASSLGVSGTIRPQEQFFGPGTRLTVL.

This clonotype was found a few times. The gene calls are TRBV19 and TRBJ1-1; no clear D gene. V was pared by 7 bases and J by 0 bases, with 12 bases between. Germline CDR1 reads LNHDA; CDR2 reads SQIVND (reference sequence). The length of the CDR3 is 14 residues. The CDR3 nucleotides read TGTGCCAGTAAGGCGGCAACCATGAACACTGAAGCTTTCTTT. Its protein product is CASKAATMNTEAFF.

This clonotype was observed many times. This chain links TRBV7-2 with TRBJ1-6; D is uncertain. V dropped 2 bases and J dropped 8 bases, with 13 bases sitting between them. The CDR3 is 15 amino acids. Germline-derived CDR1 and CDR2 are SGHTA and FQGNSA. CDR3 loop: CASSLRSTGYSPLHF. CDR3 nucleotides: TGTGCCAGCAGCTTAAGATCTACTGGTTATTCACCCCTCCACTTT. Complete variable domain (other parts from reference TRBV7-2 and TRBJ1-6): GAGVSQSPSNKVTEKGKDVELRCDPISGHTALYWYRQSLGQGLEFLIYFQGNSAPDKSGLPSDRFSAERTGGSVSTLTIQRTQQEDSAVYLCASSLRSTGYSPLHFGNGTRLTVT.

This clonotype was seen at least ten times. V is TRBV7-6 and J is TRBJ2-2, with 8 bases matching TRBD2. CDR1 SGHVS and CDR2 FNYEAQ come from the germline V gene. This CDR3 has 16 residues. Trimming removed 5 bases from V and 1 base from J; junction bases left unmatched: 6. The CDR3 region is CASSAPGLENTGELFF. The DNA for the CDR3 is TGTGCCAGCAGCGCTCCGGGACTAGAGAACACCGGGGAGCTGTTTTTT. Variable domain in full (rest from reference TRBV7-6 and TRBJ2-2): GAGVSQSPRYKVTKRGQDVALRCDPISGHVSLYWYRQALGQGPEFLTYFNYEAQQDKSGLPNDRFSAERPEGSISTLTIQRTEQRDSAMYRCASSAPGLENTGELFFGEGSRLTVL.

V usage is TRBV5-1 and J usage is TRBJ1-2, with 8 bases that match TRBD1. CDR3 length: 14 residues. Germline V CDR1 and CDR2: SGHRS, YFSETQ. Trimming at V came to 5 bases and at J to 2 bases, leaving 5 bases not matched to a gene. The CDR3 DNA follows: TGCGCCAGCAGTAGACAGGGGAAAAACTATGGCTACACCTTC. It yields the protein CASSRQGKNYGYTF.

This clonotype was seen more than once but under ten times. This sequence joins TRBV10-2 and TRBJ1-1, with D possibly matching TRBD1 (5 bases). Per the germline V gene, CDR1 is WSHSY and CDR2 is SAAADI. Between the trimmed V and J ends, which lost 8 bases and 7 bases, there was a span of 11 bases. The CDR3 has 11 amino acids. CDR3 coding DNA: TGCGCCAGCGTAGAGCAGGGTGAAGCTTTCTTT. Residues: CASVEQGEAFF.

Points on this clonotype: This may be a read error, as it is one base from a much larger clone. The CDR3 sequence: CASSWGVAGNQPQHF. CDR3 coding DNA: TGTGCCAGCTCCTGGGGGGTCGCAGGCAATCAGCCCCAGCATTTT. This chain joins TRBV12-3 or TRBV12-4 and TRBJ1-5; TRBD1 is a possible D gene (5 bases). CDR3 length: 15 amino acids. Deletions cut 8 bases from V and 2 bases from J, with 16 bases between.

The rearrangement uses TRBV27 and TRBJ1-2; 8 bases line up with TRBD1. CDR1 and CDR2 (germline): MNHEY, SMNVEV (reference sequence). V was pared by 5 bases and J by 8 bases, with 13 bases of the junction left unmatched. The CDR3 is 15 residues long. The CDR3 is CASSISTGVPSGYTF. CDR3 in DNA: TGTGCCAGCAGTATCTCGACAGGGGTCCCCTCGGGCTACACCTTC.

The J gene is TRBJ1-5, the V gene TRBV7-3; no reliable D call. Trimming cost V 6 bases and J 6 bases, with 12 bases left between them. CDR3 size: 13 residues. Germline CDR1 reads SGHTA; CDR2 reads FQGTGA. The CDR3 loop reads CASSGGKGQPQHF. CDR3 coding DNA: TGTGCCAGCAGTGGTGGGAAAGGTCAGCCCCAGCATTTT.

This rearrangement joins TRBV5-1 to TRBJ1-1, with a weak D call TRBD1 (5 bases). CDR1 and CDR2 (germline): SGHRS, YFSETQ. V lost 3 bases to trimming and J lost 1 base, with 10 bases between them. This CDR3 has 14 residues. The chain's CDR3 is CASSWGDRNTEAFF. For the CDR3, the DNA is TGCGCCAGCAGCTGGGGCGACAGGAACACTGAAGCTTTCTTT.

This clonotype has more than one count but fewer than ten. The rearrangement joins TRBV19 to TRBJ1-5; D is unclear. There are 16 residues in the CDR3. V was clipped by 6 bases and J by 2 bases, with 17 bases between them. CDR1 LNHDA and CDR2 SQIVND come from the germline V gene (reference sequence). The CDR3 DNA follows: TGTGCCAGTAGCCTGGCTGGGGAGGGAGGCAATCAGCCCCAGCATTTT. Translation: CASSLAGEGGNQPQHF.

The table lists this clonotype with a few counts. The chain employs TRBV7-8 and TRBJ2-1; D gene uncertain. Germline CDR1 and CDR2: SGHVS and FQNEAQ. Trimming shortened V by 1 base and J by 5 bases, and 12 bases separated the two germline ends. The CDR3 has 15 residues. The CDR3 DNA sequence: TGTGCCAGCAGCTTAGAGGGTCCAGCGAACAATGAGCAGTTCTTC. Encoded protein: CASSLEGPANNEQFF.

This clonotype was detected a few times. V and J are TRBV27 and TRBJ1-1; no clear D. The CDR3 is 13 amino acids. V was clipped by 7 bases and J by 7 bases, with 16 bases between them. In germline, CDR1 is MNHEY, CDR2 SMNVEV (reference sequence). CDR3: CASTENGRSEAFF. The CDR3 DNA is TGTGCCAGCACCGAGAATGGACGGAGTGAAGCTTTCTTT.

This clonotype was seen many times. The genes are TRBV7-2 and TRBJ2-5; 10 nucleotides match TRBD2. The CDR3 is 18 amino acids. Trimming removed 1 base from V and 5 bases from J; junction bases left unmatched: 13. In germline, CDR1 is SGHTA, CDR2 FQGNSA. CDR3 DNA: TGTGCCAGCAGCTTAGGGGGGGCTAGCGGGGGATTTTTGGAGACCCAGTACTTC. Protein sequence: CASSLGGASGGFLETQYF.

The rearrangement joins TRBV6-8 to TRBJ2-1; D not resolved. The CDR3 covers 14 residues. The germline V gene encodes CDR1 MNHGY and CDR2 SAAAGT. V lost 0 bases, J lost 7 bases, and 10 bases lay in between. CDR3 loop: CASSYSKGMNEQFF. Here the CDR3 DNA reads TGTGCCAGCAGTTACTCGAAGGGAATGAATGAGCAGTTCTTC.

This clonotype was seen a handful of times. The chain joins TRBV7-9 to TRBJ2-1; the D call may be TRBD1 or TRBD2 (6 bases each). This CDR3 is 16 amino acids long. CDR1 is SEHNR, CDR2 FQNEAQ, per germline (reference sequence). V was clipped by 5 bases and J by 5 bases, with 19 bases between them. In nucleotides, the CDR3 is TGTGCCAGCAGCACCACCAAGGGGGGTTGGAACAATGAGCAGTTCTTC. Protein sequence: CASSTTKGGWNNEQFF.

V is TRBV20-1 and J is TRBJ2-3; 13 bases map to TRBD2. The V segment lost 3 bases and the J segment 5 bases; nucleotides outside the gene matches: 5. The CDR3 is 15 residues long. Germline lookup yields CDR1 DFQATT and CDR2 SNEGSKA (reference sequence). The CDR3 reads CSARAGTSGVDTQYF. Written as DNA, the CDR3 is TGCAGTGCTAGGGCCGGGACTAGCGGGGTAGATACGCAGTATTTT.

This clonotype was observed once. The V gene is TRBV27, the J gene TRBJ1-5; D unresolved. CDR3 length: 13 residues. From germline, CDR1 is MNHEY and CDR2 SMNVEV (reference sequence). Trimming removed 6 bases at V and 6 bases at J, with 12 bases between. CDR3 sequence (DNA): TGTGCCAGCAGGCGGGGAGTGACTCAGCCCCAGCATTTT. Protein: CASRRGVTQPQHF.

This clonotype was seen only a few times. The V and J genes are TRBV7-9 and TRBJ1-2; 7 bases match TRBD1. Germline assignment: CDR1 SEHNR and CDR2 FQNEAQ (reference sequence). CDR3 length: 13 amino acids. V dropped 8 bases and J dropped 4; count of bases not matched to a gene: 7. In nucleotides, the CDR3 is TGTGCCAGCGAACCCGGGGACAGCTATGGCTACACCTTC. Protein product: CASEPGDSYGYTF. The complete variable domain, with remaining parts taken from reference TRBV7-9 and TRBJ1-2, reads DTGVSQNPRHKITKRGQNVTFRCDPISEHNRLYWYRQTLGQGPEFLTYFQNEAQLEKSRLLSDRFSAERPKGSFSTLEIQRTEQGDSAMYLCASEPGDSYGYTFGSGTRLTVV.

The chain is built from TRBV6-4 and TRBJ1-1; possibly TRBD1 for D (6 bases). The V gene lost 4 bases and the J gene lost 1 base, with 7 bases spanning the gap. CDR1 MRHNA and CDR2 SNTAGT come from the germline V gene. The CDR3 has 13 residues. CDR3 DNA sequence: TGTGCCAGCAGTGCAGGGGAGAACACTGAAGCTTTCTTT. Translation gives CASSAGENTEAFF.

This clonotype was counted only a few times. The V gene is TRBV5-5, the J gene TRBJ1-1; a weak D match, TRBD1 (5 bases). V lost 2 bases, J lost 0 bases, and 17 bases lay in between. There are 17 residues in the CDR3. The germline V gene encodes CDR1 SGHKS and CDR2 YYEKEE (reference sequence). The CDR3 here is CASSFQGIGGMNTEAFF. CDR3 bases: TGTGCCAGCAGCTTTCAGGGAATTGGAGGCATGAACACTGAAGCTTTCTTT.

There are many counts of this clonotype. V usage is TRBV7-6 and J usage is TRBJ1-3; a possible D gene is TRBD1 (5 bases). V lost 3 bases to trimming and J lost 0 bases, with 15 bases between them. CDR3 size: 17 residues. CDR1 SGHVS and CDR2 FNYEAQ come from the germline V gene. CDR3 residues: CASSFNWGESSGNTIYF. The DNA of the CDR3 is TGTGCCAGCAGCTTCAACTGGGGGGAAAGCTCTGGAAACACCATATATTTT.

This clonotype was detected only a few times. The CDR3 here is CASSQEWNTEAFF. The CDR3 DNA reads as TGCGCCAGCAGCCAAGAGTGGAACACTGAAGCTTTCTTT. The V and J genes are TRBV4-3 and TRBJ1-1; D gene uncertain. CDR3 length: 13 amino acids. Germline CDR1 and CDR2: LGHNA and YSLEER. The V end was cut by 0 bases, the J end by 1 base, with 3 bases between.